This is a list of T cell receptor beta chains from one sample in a study of CD8+CD57+ T cells in acquired aplastic anemia. Via MiXCR, TCRdb re-called the reads, giving one row per CDR3 protein. This table has 100,000 to 150,000 distinct CDR3 sequences, about 60% appearing once. Input material: sorted CD4+, CD8+, or CD8+CD57+ T cells (not recorded which) from PBMCs. These receptors were taken from a human donor with aplastic anemia. Both conserved end residues are part of each CDR3. The order of the fields is clone size, V gene, J gene, D gene, CDR3 DNA, CDR3 protein. The D gene is left open where the match is weak. Expanded clones are given a class, and other clones once, few, many or no size at all.

-	TRBV27	TRBJ1-1	-	TGTGCCAGCAACACGGTTACCATGAACACTGAAGCTTTCTTT	CASNTVTMNTEAFF
few	TRBV10-3	TRBJ2-7	TRBD1	TGTGCCATCAGTCCCAACCTGCCGGGACAGGGAAGAGGCGAGCAGTACTTC	CAISPNLPGQGRGEQYF
-	TRBV10-3	TRBJ1-1	TRBD1	TGTGCCACCAGTGGGGACAGGGGGCGGGGTGGGGCTGAAGCTTTCTTT	CATSGDRGRGGAEAFF
many	TRBV20-1	TRBJ2-7	-	TGCAGTGCTAGAGCCTTAGGGAGTCAATGGTACGAGCAGTACTTC	CSARALGSQWYEQYF
-	TRBV5-1	TRBJ2-7	-	TGCGCCAGCAGCCATGTTGAGGGAGAGCAGTACTTC	CASSHVEGEQYF
few	TRBV20-1	TRBJ1-2	TRBD1	TGCAGTGCTACCTGGGGACAGGGTGTCGGCTACACCTTC	CSATWGQGVGYTF
-	TRBV29-1	TRBJ1-2	-	TGCAGCGTCGAACGACGGGACACTCGGGGCGCCAGTGGCTACACCTTC	CSVERRDTRGASGYTF
-	TRBV29-1	TRBJ2-3	TRBD1	TGCAGCGGCAACCAGGGGGCCACAGATACGCAGTATTTT	CSGNQGATDTQYF
-	TRBV3-1	TRBJ2-1	TRBD2	TGTGCCAGCAGCCAGACTAGCGGGGGACATGAGCAGTTCTTC	CASSQTSGGHEQFF
-	TRBV11-2	TRBJ2-3	TRBD1	TGTGCCAGCAGCTTAGATACACTGGGACAGGCGCAGTATTTT	CASSLDTLGQAQYF
-	TRBV5-1	TRBJ2-7	TRBD1	TGCGCCAGCAGCTTACAGGGGTTAGGGCCCTACGAGCAGTACTTC	CASSLQGLGPYEQYF